The clone carrying this T cell receptor beta chain has just one count. Germline loops: CDR1 SGHTA, CDR2 FQGNSA. V lost 4 bases, J lost 7 bases, and 17 bases lay in between. The CDR3 covers 15 residues. The sample originates from a study of blood T cell repertoires in COVID-19. Study summary: T cells, B-cell-depleted T cells, or PBMCs supplied cDNA or gDNA.

The repertoire was sequenced with immunoSEQ multiplex PCR; TCRdb's copy has only in-frame clones and lacks some. The repertoire includes some 38,000 clones, roughly 74% of them detected once, and about 11% sits in the top ten. V and J are TRBV7-2 and TRBJ2-1, with D maybe TRBD1 (6 bases). Sequencing used peripheral blood. This clonotype was obtained from a man in his sixties or seventies with COVID-19, enrolled during active disease. CDR3 loop: CASSSPAPTGNEQFF. DNA for the CDR3: TGTGCCAGCAGCTCCCCAGCACCCACAGGGAATGAGCAGTTCTTC.